This TCR beta chain was recovered during a study of T cell responses to AZD1222 COVID-19 vaccine. Study outcomes and limitations: Repertoire sampling occurred only after the peak T cell response. Spike-specific TCR breadth and depth went up after people got two AZD1222 doses. The study identified only 6 or 7 AZD1222 recipients as seropositive at baseline. A mostly white British donor set with more females was recruited, and clonal diversity was possibly underestimated.

CDR3 length: 14 residues. CDR1 and CDR2 (germline): LNHDA, SQIVND (reference sequence). The trim removed 6 bases at V and 6 bases at J, leaving 10 bases unmatched. The assay was immunoSEQ multiplex PCR, and TCRdb's table has in-frame clones only and misses some. The sample has tens of thousands of clones; about 86% are singletons. Remarks on this clone: What it recognizes is unknown.

This receptor was taken from an adult in good health. The rearrangement joins TRBV19 to TRBJ2-7; 8 bases agree with TRBD1. The source material was peripheral blood, sampled on day 0 of AZD1222 vaccination. CDR3 sequence: CASSQTGGRGEQYF. The DNA for the CDR3 is TGTGCCAGTAGCCAAACAGGGGGAAGGGGCGAGCAGTACTTC.